The 12 T cell receptor beta chains in this list originate from one sample, sequenced in a study of blood T cells in healthy people across ages. PCR was performed a second time for roughly 7 to 11 cycles using a sample-barcoded 5' primer and a J-beta primer mix. MiXCR was run by TCRdb on the 5' RACE reads, yielding one entry per CDR3 protein. The sample includes about 1.4 million distinct CDR3 sequences, approximately 63% of them seen just once. Sequencing used blood. All receptors derive from a young man in good health.

J is TRBJ2-4 and V is TRBV27, with 9 bases fitting TRBD1. Germline-derived CDR1 and CDR2 are MNHEY and SMNVEV (reference sequence). V dropped 3 bases and J dropped 13; count of bases not matched to a gene: 13. The CDR3 is made up of 15 amino acids. The CDR3 loop reads CASSFRDRAHNEQYF. DNA for the CDR3: TGTGCCAGCAGTTTCCGGGACAGGGCCCACAATGAGCAGTACTTC.

Concerning this clonotype itself: With a much larger clone just one base away, this may be a read error. The chain links TRBV27 to TRBJ2-1, with TRBD2 identical over 12 bases. CDR1 and CDR2 (germline): MNHEY, SMNVEV (reference sequence). The V gene end was trimmed by 3 bases and the J gene end by 13 bases; junction bases not matched to a gene: 19. The CDR3 is 18 amino acids. CDR3 nucleotides: TGTGCCAGCAGTTTGTCTGGACTAGCGGGACCTTCCCAAGAGACCCAGTTCTTC. This encodes CASSLSGLAGPSQETQFF.

V and J are TRBV28 and TRBJ2-1, with D uncertain. V was trimmed by 7 bases and J by 6 bases, leaving 13 bases between them. Per germline, CDR1 MDHEN and CDR2 SYDVKM. This CDR3 spans 13 amino acids. CDR3 DNA: TGTGCCAGCACCTTAGGGTGGGGCAATGAGCAGTTCTTC. It translates to CASTLGWGNEQFF.

V is TRBV6-6 and J is TRBJ2-5; a weak D match, TRBD1 (5 bases). Looked up from germline, CDR1 is MNHNY and CDR2 is SVGAGI (reference sequence). The V end was cut by 2 bases, the J end by 5 bases, with 9 bases between. The CDR3 runs 13 residues. The CDR3 sequence is CASSYRGPETQYF. In nucleotides, the CDR3 is TGTGCCAGCAGTTACAGGGGTCCCGAGACCCAGTACTTC.

The chain employs TRBV27 and TRBJ1-1; TRBD1 matches 12 bases. CDR1 is MNHEY and CDR2 is SMNVEV in the germline V gene (reference sequence). The junction had 13 bases not matched to a gene; V was cut back by 8 bases and J by 3 bases. The CDR3 runs 17 residues. CDR3 protein: CASHSPGTGGRDTEAFF. CDR3 sequence (DNA): TGTGCCAGCCACTCCCCCGGGACAGGGGGCAGGGACACTGAAGCTTTCTTT.

This clonotype appeared a single time. The V gene is TRBV6-1, the J gene TRBJ1-1; the D is unclear. Germline V gene lookup returns CDR1 MNHNS and CDR2 SASEGT. V was shortened by 11 bases and J by 0 bases, with 13 bases between the two germline ends. The CDR3 loop spans 13 amino acids. The CDR3: CAARPYMNTEAFF. As DNA, the CDR3 is TGTGCCGCTCGGCCGTACATGAACACTGAAGCTTTCTTT.

This sequence joins TRBV25-1 and TRBJ1-2; perhaps TRBD1 as D (5 bases). This CDR3 spans 15 amino acids. Germline V gene data show CDR1 as MGHDK and CDR2 as SYGVNS. V was cut by 1 base and J by 4 bases, with 13 bases left in between. The CDR3 coding sequence is TGTGCCAGCAGTGAATTCCAGGGCGTCGGCTATGGCTACACCTTC. It specifies CASSEFQGVGYGYTF.

Of note for this clonotype: A much larger clone differs by one base, so this may be a read error. The chain uses TRBV7-6 and TRBJ2-5, with 7 bases lining up with TRBD1. This CDR3 contains 13 residues. CDR1 and CDR2 (germline): SGHVS, FNYEAQ. Germline trimming cut 5 bases from V and 11 bases from J; bases unmatched to any gene: 11. CDR3 in DNA: TGTGCCAGCAGCCCGACAGGGAGCAATGAGCAGTACTTC. Translating gives CASSPTGSNEQYF.

CDR3 coding DNA: TGTGCCAGCAGTCCCCTCGAGGGGGGGCGGAATGAGCAGTTCTTC. It encodes CASSPLEGGRNEQFF. The genes are TRBV12-3 or TRBV12-4 and TRBJ2-1; D perhaps matches TRBD2 (7 bases). This CDR3 region has 15 residues. V lost 5 bases to trimming and J lost 7 bases, with 18 bases between them.

The chain employs TRBV14 and TRBJ2-4; no clear D gene. This CDR3 has 13 amino acids. Germline loops: CDR1 SGHDN, CDR2 FVKESK. The V end was cut by 4 bases, the J end by 13 bases, with 17 bases between. The CDR3 bases are TGTGCCAGCAGCCCCTGGGAAAGCGTGGAGCAGTACTTC. It encodes CASSPWESVEQYF.

The CDR3 reads CASSEVGHASYEQYF. The DNA for the CDR3 is TGTGCCAGCAGTGAAGTGGGACATGCTAGTTATGAGCAGTACTTC. The chain is built from TRBV6-1 and TRBJ2-5; a weak D match, TRBD1 (6 bases). The CDR3 spans 15 residues. Germline CDR1 MNHNS, CDR2 SASEGT. With 1 base removed from V and 11 bases from J, the gap between germline ends came to 20 bases.

The chain has TRBV6-2 or TRBV6-3 and TRBJ2-3; D call uncertain. The CDR3 consists of 14 residues. The V end lost 5 bases, the J end lost 0 bases, and 9 bases lay between the germline ends. CDR1 and CDR2 from the germline V gene are MNHEY and SVGEGT. The CDR3 DNA follows: TGTGCCAGCAGTCGTCAGCATAGCACAGATACGCAGTATTTT. It encodes CASSRQHSTDTQYF.